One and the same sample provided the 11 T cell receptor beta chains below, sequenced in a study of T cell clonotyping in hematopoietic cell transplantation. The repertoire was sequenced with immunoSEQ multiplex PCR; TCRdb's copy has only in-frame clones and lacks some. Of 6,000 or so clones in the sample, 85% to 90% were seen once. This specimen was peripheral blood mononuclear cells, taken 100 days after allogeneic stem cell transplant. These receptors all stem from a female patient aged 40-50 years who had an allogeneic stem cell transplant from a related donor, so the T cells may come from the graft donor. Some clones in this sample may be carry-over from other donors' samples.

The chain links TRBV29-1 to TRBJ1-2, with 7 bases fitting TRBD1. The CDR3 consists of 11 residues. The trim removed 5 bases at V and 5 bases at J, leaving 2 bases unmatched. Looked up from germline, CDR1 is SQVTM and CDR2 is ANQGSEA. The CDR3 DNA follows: TGCAGCGTTCGACAGGGATATGGCTACACCTTC. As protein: CSVRQGYGYTF.

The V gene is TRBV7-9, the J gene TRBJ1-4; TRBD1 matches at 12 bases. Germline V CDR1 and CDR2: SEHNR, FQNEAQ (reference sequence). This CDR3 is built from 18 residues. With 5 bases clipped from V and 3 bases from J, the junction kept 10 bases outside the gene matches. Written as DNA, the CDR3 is TGTGCCAGCAGCACCGGGACAGGGGGCTCCGGGGCTAATGAAAAACTGTTTTTT. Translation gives CASSTGTGGSGANEKLFF.

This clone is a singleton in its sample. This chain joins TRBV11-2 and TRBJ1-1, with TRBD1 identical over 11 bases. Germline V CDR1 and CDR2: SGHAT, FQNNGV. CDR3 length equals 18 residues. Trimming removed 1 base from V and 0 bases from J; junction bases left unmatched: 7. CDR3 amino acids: CASSLGRTGGILNTEAFF. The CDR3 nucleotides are TGTGCCAGCAGCTTAGGAAGGACAGGGGGCATCCTGAACACTGAAGCTTTCTTT.

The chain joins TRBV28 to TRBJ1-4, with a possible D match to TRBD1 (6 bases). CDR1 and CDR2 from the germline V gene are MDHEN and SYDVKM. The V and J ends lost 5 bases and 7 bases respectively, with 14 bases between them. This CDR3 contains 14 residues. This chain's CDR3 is CASSPYREGEKLFF. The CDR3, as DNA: TGTGCCAGCAGTCCCTACAGGGAAGGTGAAAAACTGTTTTTT.

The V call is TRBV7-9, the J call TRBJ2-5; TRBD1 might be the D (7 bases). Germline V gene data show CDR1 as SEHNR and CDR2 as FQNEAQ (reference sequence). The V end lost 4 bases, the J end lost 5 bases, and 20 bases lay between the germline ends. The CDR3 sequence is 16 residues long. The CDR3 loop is CASSSAKEGAWETQYF. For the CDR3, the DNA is TGTGCCAGCAGCTCAGCTAAGGAGGGGGCTTGGGAGACCCAGTACTTC.

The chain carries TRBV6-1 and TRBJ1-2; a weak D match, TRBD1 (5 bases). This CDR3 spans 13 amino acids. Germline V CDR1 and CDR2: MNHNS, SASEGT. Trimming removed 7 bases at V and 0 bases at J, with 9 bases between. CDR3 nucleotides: TGTGCCAGCAACACCAGGGCTAACTATGGCTACACCTTC. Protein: CASNTRANYGYTF.

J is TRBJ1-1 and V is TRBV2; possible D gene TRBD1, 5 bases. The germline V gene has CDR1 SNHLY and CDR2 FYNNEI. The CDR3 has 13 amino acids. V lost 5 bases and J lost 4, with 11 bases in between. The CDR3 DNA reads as TGTGCCAGCAGTAGAGGGGAAGGCACTGAAGCTTTCTTT. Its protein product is CASSRGEGTEAFF. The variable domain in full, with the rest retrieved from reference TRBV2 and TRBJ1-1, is EPEVTQTPSHQVTQMGQEVILRCVPISNHLYFYWYRQILGQKVEFLVSFYNNEISEKSEIFDDQFSVERPDGSNFTLKIRSTKLEDSAMYFCASSRGEGTEAFFGQGTRLTVV.

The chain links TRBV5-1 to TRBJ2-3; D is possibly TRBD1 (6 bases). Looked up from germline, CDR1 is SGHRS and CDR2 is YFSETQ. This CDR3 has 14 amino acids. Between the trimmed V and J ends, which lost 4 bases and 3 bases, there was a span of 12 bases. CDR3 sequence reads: CASSPRTDTDTQYF. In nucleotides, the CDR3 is TGCGCCAGCAGCCCCCGGACAGATACAGATACGCAGTATTTT.

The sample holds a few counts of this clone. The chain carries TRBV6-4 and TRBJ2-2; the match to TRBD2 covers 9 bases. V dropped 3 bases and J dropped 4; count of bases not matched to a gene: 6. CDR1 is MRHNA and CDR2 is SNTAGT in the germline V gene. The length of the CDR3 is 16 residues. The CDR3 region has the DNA TGTGCCAGCAGTGATATAGGACTAGCGTCCACCGGGGAGCTGTTTTTT. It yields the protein CASSDIGLASTGELFF.

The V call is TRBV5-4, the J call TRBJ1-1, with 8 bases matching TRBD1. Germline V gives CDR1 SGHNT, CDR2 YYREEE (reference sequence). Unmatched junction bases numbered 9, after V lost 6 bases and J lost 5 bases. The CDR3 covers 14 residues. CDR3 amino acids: CASTEQGVRTEAFF. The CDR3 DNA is TGTGCCAGCACCGAACAGGGGGTTAGGACTGAAGCTTTCTTT.

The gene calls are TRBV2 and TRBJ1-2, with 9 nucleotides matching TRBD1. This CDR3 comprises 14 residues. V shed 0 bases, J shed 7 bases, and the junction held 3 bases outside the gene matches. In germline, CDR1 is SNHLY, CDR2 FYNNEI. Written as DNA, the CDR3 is TGTGCCAGCAGTGAAGCACAGGGGGCGGGTGGCTACACCTTC. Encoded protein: CASSEAQGAGGYTF.